The T cell receptor beta chain described here comes from a study of OX40 agonist ivuxolimab in advanced cancers. Study background: Ivuxolimab, an antibody acting as an agonist of OX40 (CD134), was used to treat patients. Dose-escalation patients' cancers were hepatocellular carcinoma, melanoma, renal cell or head and neck cancer.

A note on this clone: As yet, its antigen is unknown.

Trimming removed 3 bases from V and 7 bases from J, with 13 bases in between. Germline V gene lookup returns CDR1 SGHNT and CDR2 YYREEE (reference sequence). The CDR3 runs to 14 residues. Study-wide results and caveats: Some of the lowest clonal expansion was seen in partial responders at 0.1-3.0 mg/kg. The study observed clonal expansion of CD4+ and CD8+ blood T cells by week 6 at 0.1 to 3.0 mg/kg.

TCRdb keeps only in-frame clones here, not all; method: immunoSEQ multiplex PCR. Here the sample spans approximately 20,000 clones, 80% to 90% being singletons. The chain couples TRBV5-4 to TRBJ2-2; tentative D call: TRBD1 (6 bases). The sample consisted of CD4+ or CD8+ T cells sorted from blood, taken in a trial of the OX40 agonist ivuxolimab. The receptor's source is an adult with an advanced solid tumor such as melanoma, head and neck, liver or kidney cancer. The CDR3 here is CASSSGHSIGELFF. CDR3 nucleotides: TGTGCCAGCAGCTCGGGACACTCAATCGGGGAGCTGTTTTTT.